Listed below are T cell receptor beta chains from one sample, sequenced in a study of CD8 T cells in Susac syndrome. TCRdb re-called the immunoSEQ multiplex PCR reads with MiXCR, one entry per CDR3 protein. The repertoire holds 140,000 to 150,000 distinct CDR3 sequences, with roughly 95% as singletons. The sequenced sample consisted of CD4+ T cells from PBMCs. Receptors were obtained from a human donor with multiple sclerosis. CDR3s include the opening cysteine and the closing phenylalanine or tryptophan. Each record gives: D gene, clone size, V gene, J gene, CDR3 protein, CDR3 DNA. A D gene is named only where the DNA matches it firmly. Not all rows give a size; the values are once, few, many and, for expanded clones, a class.

d_gene: NA; abundance: NA; v_gene: TRBV30; j_gene: TRBJ2-7; CDR3aa: CAWTPGNEQYF; CDR3nt: TGTGCCTGGACCCCCGGGAACGAGCAGTACTTC
d_gene: TRBD2; abundance: once; v_gene: TRBV7-2; j_gene: TRBJ2-1; CDR3aa: CASSLVGLAGDEQFF; CDR3nt: TGTGCCAGCAGCTTAGTCGGACTAGCGGGAGATGAGCAGTTCTTC
d_gene: NA; abundance: NA; v_gene: TRBV29-1; j_gene: TRBJ2-3; CDR3aa: CSAASPGSLRGQYF; CDR3nt: TGCAGTGCTGCCTCTCCGGGTTCCCTACGCGGGCAGTATTTT
d_gene: TRBD2; abundance: NA; v_gene: TRBV20-1; j_gene: TRBJ2-5; CDR3aa: CSAKRGGQETQYF; CDR3nt: TGCAGTGCCAAGCGGGGGGGCCAGGAGACCCAGTACTTC
d_gene: TRBD1; abundance: NA; v_gene: TRBV27; j_gene: TRBJ1-2; CDR3aa: CASRPGDRGNYGYTF; CDR3nt: TGTGCCAGCAGACCTGGTGACAGGGGTAACTATGGCTACACCTTC
d_gene: TRBD1; abundance: NA; v_gene: TRBV11-2; j_gene: TRBJ2-1; CDR3aa: CASSSSSTGGVSYNEQFF; CDR3nt: TGTGCCAGCAGCTCATCCTCTACAGGGGGCGTCTCCTACAATGAGCAGTTCTTC
d_gene: TRBD1; abundance: NA; v_gene: TRBV30; j_gene: TRBJ1-5; CDR3aa: CACDRGGNQPQHF; CDR3nt: TGTGCCTGCGACAGGGGCGGCAATCAGCCCCAGCATTTT
d_gene: NA; abundance: NA; v_gene: TRBV12-3/TRBV12-4; j_gene: TRBJ1-3; CDR3aa: CASTIKQKGNTIYF; CDR3nt: TGTGCCAGCACCATTAAACAAAAAGGAAACACCATATATTTT
d_gene: NA; abundance: NA; v_gene: TRBV11-3; j_gene: TRBJ1-2; CDR3aa: CASSLGLGRTYGYTF; CDR3nt: TGTGCCAGCAGCTTAGGATTGGGCAGGACCTATGGCTACACCTTC
d_gene: TRBD2; abundance: NA; v_gene: TRBV5-1; j_gene: TRBJ2-1; CDR3aa: CASSTAGGLAEQFF; CDR3nt: TGCGCCAGCAGCACAGCGGGAGGGCTCGCCGAGCAGTTCTTC
d_gene: NA; abundance: NA; v_gene: TRBV29-1; j_gene: TRBJ2-7; CDR3aa: CSVYDWSSYEQYF; CDR3nt: TGCAGCGTTTACGACTGGAGCTCCTACGAGCAGTACTTC
d_gene: TRBD2; abundance: NA; v_gene: TRBV20-1; j_gene: TRBJ2-1; CDR3aa: CRGYPGGPGNEQFF; CDR3nt: TGCAGAGGTTATCCGGGAGGGCCGGGGAATGAGCAGTTCTTC
d_gene: NA; abundance: NA; v_gene: TRBV11-2; j_gene: TRBJ2-5; CDR3aa: CASRAATLGETQYF; CDR3nt: TGTGCCAGCAGGGCGGCGACCTTGGGAGAGACCCAGTACTTC